This entry lists 5 T cell receptor beta chains sequenced from one sample in a study of T cells in tumors after PD-1 blockade. Sequencing was performed with immunoSEQ multiplex PCR; in TCRdb, only in-frame clones are kept and a portion is missing. The sample lists about 15,000 clones, around 80% occurring once. This specimen was PBMCs, taken after anti-PD-1 treatment. The receptors were gathered from a human donor with basal cell carcinoma.

This chain joins TRBV5-1 and TRBJ1-1; D remains unclear. This CDR3 spans 15 amino acids. Germline CDR1 reads SGHRS; CDR2 reads YFSETQ. The V gene lost 4 bases and the J gene lost 1 base, with 14 bases spanning the gap. CDR3 sequence (DNA): TGCGCCAGCAGCCCCACAACATCGGGGAACACTGAAGCTTTCTTT. It yields the protein CASSPTTSGNTEAFF.

Details on this clone: Within the sample, other DNA sequences also encode this same CDR3. This rearrangement joins TRBV2 to TRBJ2-1, with D possibly being TRBD2 (7 bases). The V end was cut by 11 bases, the J end by 0 bases, with 29 bases between. The CDR3 loop spans 19 amino acids. Germline V gives CDR1 SNHLY, CDR2 FYNNEI. The CDR3 region is CASSDGGAGEGSSYNEQFF. For the CDR3, the DNA is TGTGCCTCCAGTGATGGGGGGGCGGGGGAGGGGAGCTCCTACAATGAGCAGTTCTTC.

This rearrangement joins TRBV5-1 to TRBJ2-5; D remains ambiguous. The V gene lost 4 bases and the J gene lost 0 bases, with 4 bases spanning the gap. Germline CDR1 reads SGHRS; CDR2 reads YFSETQ. There are 12 residues in the CDR3. This chain's CDR3 is CASSRDQETQYF. CDR3 DNA: TGCGCCAGCAGCCGAGACCAAGAGACCCAGTACTTC. The entire variable domain, with the rest obtained from reference TRBV5-1 and TRBJ2-5, is as follows: KAGVTQTPRYLIKTRGQQVTLSCSPISGHRSVSWYQQTPGQGLQFLFEYFSETQRNKGNFPGRFSGRQFSNSRSEMNVSTLELGDSALYLCASSRDQETQYFGPGTRLLVL.

This clone was found once. V usage is TRBV4-1 and J usage is TRBJ1-1; D not certain. Germline V gene lookup returns CDR1 MGHRA and CDR2 YSYEKL. The CDR3 extends over 17 amino acids. V was trimmed by 4 bases and J by 4 bases, leaving 22 bases between them. Here the CDR3 reads CASSPSSLNRRGTEAFF. CDR3 coding DNA: TGCGCCAGCAGCCCCTCCTCCCTAAACAGACGGGGCACTGAAGCTTTCTTT.

J is TRBJ1-1 and V is TRBV7-2; D not certain. With 1 base removed from V and 8 bases from J, the gap between germline ends came to 14 bases. This CDR3 contains 14 residues. The germline gives CDR1 SGHTA, CDR2 FQGNSA. CDR3 sequence reads: CASSLVGDGSEAFF. Written as DNA, the CDR3 is TGTGCCAGCAGCTTAGTAGGTGACGGAAGCGAAGCTTTCTTT. Looking up the rest from reference TRBV7-2 and TRBJ1-1 gives the full variable domain: GAGVSQSPSNKVTEKGKDVELRCDPISGHTALYWYRQSLGQGLEFLIYFQGNSAPDKSGLPSDRFSAERTGGSVSTLTIQRTQQEDSAVYLCASSLVGDGSEAFFGQGTRLTVV.